This TCR beta chain was obtained from a study of T cell responses to AZD1222 COVID-19 vaccine. Notes on the study in general: No day 14 peak samples; only post-peak repertoires were characterized. At study baseline, merely five or six AZD1222 recipients were seropositive. Spike was spanned by vaccine-associated CD4 TCRs, with dominance at 160-218 and 743-854. White British ancestry dominated among donors, who included more females, and clonal diversity was possibly underestimated.

On this clone: Its antigen is not known.

The assay was immunoSEQ multiplex PCR, and TCRdb's table has in-frame clones only and misses some. The sample lists some 200,000 clones; 90% to 95% were seen once. The germline V gene encodes CDR1 SGHRS and CDR2 YFSETQ. The V gene lost 0 bases and the J gene lost 7 bases, with 11 bases spanning the gap. This CDR3 spans 14 amino acids. The sample in question was peripheral blood, obtained 28 days after the second dose of the MenACWY control vaccine. V and J are TRBV5-1 and TRBJ2-1, with D tentatively TRBD1 (6 bases). This receptor was identified in an adult who received the MenACWY meningococcal vaccine as a control. For the CDR3, the DNA is TGCGCCAGCAGCTTGGCGGGTAGGGGGAATGAGCAGTTCTTC. Protein product: CASSLAGRGNEQFF.